Listed here are 32 T cell receptor beta chains from one sample, sequenced in a study of control samples from healthy donors and cancer patients. Clones were read by immunoSEQ multiplex PCR, and TCRdb kept only the in-frame ones, dropping some. The sample carries 390,000 or so clones, roughly 90% recorded once. What was sequenced was PBMCs. These receptors were taken from a man aged 35 to 55 with head and neck cancer.

The rearrangement uses TRBV2 and TRBJ2-2; D perhaps matches TRBD2 (6 bases). Looked up from germline, CDR1 is SNHLY and CDR2 is FYNNEI. Trimming removed 4 bases from V and 0 bases from J, with 9 bases in between. CDR3 length equals 15 residues. This chain's CDR3 is CASSGGVANTGELFF. The CDR3 coding sequence is TGTGCCAGCAGTGGGGGGGTTGCGAACACCGGGGAGCTGTTTTTT.

V usage is TRBV3-1 (or the pseudogene TRBV3-2) and J usage is TRBJ2-7; either TRBD1 or TRBD2 may fit D (5 bases each). Trimming removed 0 bases from V and 5 bases from J, with 14 bases in between. The CDR3 extends over 15 amino acids. CDR1 and CDR2 (germline): LGHDT, YNNKEL (reference sequence). This chain's CDR3 is CASSQDRELGDEQYF. The CDR3 bases are TGTGCCAGCAGCCAAGACCGGGAATTGGGGGACGAGCAGTACTTC.

This sequence joins TRBV7-9 and TRBJ1-1, with D perhaps TRBD1 (6 bases). Trimming stripped 5 bases from V and 9 bases from J, with 28 bases between. The germline V gene encodes CDR1 SEHNR and CDR2 FQNEAQ (reference sequence). The CDR3 covers 17 residues. The CDR3 nucleotides read TGTGCCAGCAGCCCTCTCAGGGGAGGGGGAGGAGAACCCCAAGCTTTCTTT. Encoded protein: CASSPLRGGGGEPQAFF.

This chain links TRBV28 with TRBJ2-7; D might be TRBD1 (6 bases). The CDR3 spans 16 residues. The germline V gene encodes CDR1 MDHEN and CDR2 SYDVKM. The ends were cut back, 6 bases at V and 1 base at J, with 19 bases in the middle. CDR3 DNA sequence: TGTGCCAGCAGCCTGCCCCCGAACAGGGCTTCCTACGAGCAGTACTTC. Translation: CASSLPPNRASYEQYF.

The CDR3 region is CASSLQAVKYEQYF. The CDR3 DNA reads as TGTGCCAGCAGTTTACAGGCGGTCAAGTACGAGCAGTACTTC. The gene calls are TRBV28 and TRBJ2-7; D gene uncertain. Per germline, CDR1 MDHEN and CDR2 SYDVKM. The V end was cut by 2 bases, the J end by 4 bases, with 12 bases between. The CDR3 has 14 residues. Looking up the rest from reference TRBV28 and TRBJ2-7 gives the full variable domain: DVKVTQSSRYLVKRTGEKVFLECVQDMDHENMFWYRQDPGLGLRLIYFSYDVKMKEKGDIPEGYSVSREKKERFSLILESASTNQTSMYLCASSLQAVKYEQYFGPGTRLTVT.

This chain joins TRBV6-5 and TRBJ1-4; 7 bases match TRBD1. This CDR3 region has 13 residues. Germline V gene sequence: CDR1 MNHEY, CDR2 SVGAGI. J gave up 8 bases and V 6 bases, and 6 bases lay outside the gene matches. DNA for the CDR3: TGTGCCAGCAGCCTAACAGGGGTGGAAAAACTGTTTTTT. It encodes CASSLTGVEKLFF.

This rearrangement joins TRBV6-5 to TRBJ2-2; 7 nucleotides agree with TRBD1. The CDR3 covers 14 residues. CDR1 and CDR2 from the germline V gene are MNHEY and SVGAGI. V gave up 2 bases and J gave up 9 bases; unmatched junction bases: 6. The CDR3 DNA reads as TGTGCCAGCAGTTACCTTACAGGGGACCGGGAGCTGTTTTTT. It specifies CASSYLTGDRELFF.

V usage is TRBV6-5 and J usage is TRBJ2-7; D may be TRBD1 (6 bases). Trimming pared 0 bases from V and 2 bases from J, leaving 8 bases between. The CDR3 length is 14 residues. Germline loops: CDR1 MNHEY, CDR2 SVGAGI. As DNA, the CDR3 is TGTGCCAGCAGTTACTCGGCAGGGGCCTACGAGCAGTACTTC. Amino acids: CASSYSAGAYEQYF.

This chain uses TRBV10-3 with TRBJ1-1; D perhaps matches TRBD1 (5 bases). V was cut by 1 base and J by 0 bases, with 12 bases left in between. The length of the CDR3 is 16 residues. Germline V gives CDR1 ENHRY, CDR2 SYGVKD. CDR3 nucleotides: TGTGCCATCAGTGAGTTACTAGGGGCCATGAACACTGAAGCTTTCTTT. It is translated as CAISELLGAMNTEAFF.

V gene TRBV9 combines with J gene TRBJ2-7; 9 bases are shared with TRBD1. This CDR3 is 14 amino acids long. V gave up 4 bases and J gave up 2 bases; unmatched junction bases: 4. Germline assignment: CDR1 SGDLS and CDR2 YYNGEE. The CDR3 coding sequence is TGTGCCAGCAGCAAAAACAGGGGGCCCTACGAGCAGTACTTC. Protein sequence: CASSKNRGPYEQYF.

The gene calls are TRBV5-1 and TRBJ2-3, with D possibly TRBD1 on 5 matching bases. V was cut by 5 bases and J by 6 bases, with 22 bases left in between. The CDR3 is 16 residues long. Germline CDR1 reads SGHRS; CDR2 reads YFSETQ. CDR3 in amino acids: CASRGTGHLLTDTQYF. The DNA of the CDR3 is TGCGCCAGCAGAGGTACAGGCCACCTATTAACCGATACGCAGTATTTT.

The count of this clone is one. The chain has TRBV28 and TRBJ2-7; 9 bases agree with TRBD1. Trimming at V came to 5 bases and at J to 2 bases, leaving 4 bases not matched to a gene. The germline CDR1 and CDR2 sequences are MDHEN and SYDVKM. The CDR3 extends over 14 amino acids. The CDR3 protein is CASSPDRGPYEQYF. The CDR3 nucleotides are TGTGCCAGCAGTCCGGACAGGGGCCCCTACGAGCAGTACTTC.

This clone appeared once. The rearrangement uses TRBV6-5 and TRBJ1-1; D is uncertain. Trimming cost V 6 bases and J 1 base, with 9 bases left between them. The CDR3 is 13 amino acids. The germline gives CDR1 MNHEY, CDR2 SVGAGI. In DNA form, the CDR3 reads TGTGCCAGCAGACGGACTGGGAACACTGAAGCTTTCTTT. It encodes CASRRTGNTEAFF.

V usage is TRBV5-6 and J usage is TRBJ1-1; no clear D. The CDR3 has 15 amino acids. Germline values: CDR1 SGHDT, CDR2 YYEEEE. Trimming shortened V by 0 bases and J by 0 bases, and 9 bases separated the two germline ends. The CDR3 nucleotides read TGTGCCAGCAGCTTGGCCGAAGGGCTGAACACTGAAGCTTTCTTT. Residues: CASSLAEGLNTEAFF. The complete variable domain, with remaining parts taken from reference TRBV5-6 and TRBJ1-1, reads DAGVTQSPTHLIKTRGQQVTLRCSPKSGHDTVSWYQQALGQGPQFIFQYYEEEERQRGNFPDRFSGHQFPNYSSELNVNALLLGDSALYLCASSLAEGLNTEAFFGQGTRLTVV.

The V call is TRBV27, the J call TRBJ1-6, with 7 bases matching TRBD1. This CDR3 is 18 amino acids long. Trimming removed 5 bases from V and 0 bases from J; junction bases left unmatched: 10. Germline V gene sequence: CDR1 MNHEY, CDR2 SMNVEV (reference sequence). The CDR3 here is CASSHYNRGPSYNSPLHF. The DNA for the CDR3 is TGTGCCAGCAGTCATTATAACAGGGGACCCTCCTATAATTCACCCCTCCACTTT.

This chain joins TRBV7-3 and TRBJ2-3, with D perhaps TRBD1 (6 bases). There are 15 residues in the CDR3. The germline V gene has CDR1 SGHTA and CDR2 FQGTGA. The germline V and J ends were trimmed by 8 bases and 3 bases, with 18 bases remaining between them. The CDR3: CASAIQGLTTDTQYF. In nucleotides, the CDR3 is TGTGCCAGCGCGATACAGGGATTAACGACAGATACGCAGTATTTT.

For this clone: This same CDR3 is encoded by further DNA sequences in the sample. The V and J genes are TRBV9 and TRBJ1-1; TRBD1 matches 11 bases. V was clipped by 4 bases and J by 5 bases; unmatched bases: 7. Germline lookup yields CDR1 SGDLS and CDR2 YYNGEE. The length of the CDR3 is 15 residues. As DNA, the CDR3 is TGTGCCAGCAGCCTATCTGGGACAGGGGGAACTGAAGCTTTCTTT. The encoded protein is CASSLSGTGGTEAFF.

The chain's CDR3 is CASSLYNTGELFF. CDR3 sequence (DNA): TGTGCCAGCAGTTTATATAACACCGGGGAGCTGTTTTTT. V and J are TRBV27 and TRBJ2-2; D unclear. The CDR3 loop spans 13 amino acids. V shed 1 base and J shed 2 bases, with 2 bases lying between them. From germline, CDR1 is MNHEY and CDR2 SMNVEV (reference sequence).

This chain uses TRBV2 with TRBJ1-5; D may be TRBD1 (6 bases). The CDR3 runs to 15 residues. CDR1 SNHLY and CDR2 FYNNEI come from the germline V gene. V shed 2 bases and J shed 4 bases, with 12 bases lying between them. The CDR3 DNA is TGTGCCAGCAGTGAAAGGACAGCTATGAATCAGCCCCAGCATTTT. It encodes CASSERTAMNQPQHF.

Only one count was recorded for this clone. The V and J genes are TRBV9 and TRBJ2-3; 11 bases match TRBD2. Looked up from germline, CDR1 is SGDLS and CDR2 is YYNGEE. The V and J ends lost 0 bases and 0 bases, in that order; junction bases with no gene match: 9. This CDR3 has 19 residues. The chain's CDR3 is CASSVGGTGLAASTDTQYF. In DNA form, the CDR3 reads TGTGCCAGCAGCGTAGGTGGGACGGGACTAGCGGCAAGCACAGATACGCAGTATTTT. The full variable domain, its missing parts supplied by reference TRBV9 and TRBJ2-3, is DSGVTQTPKHLITATGQRVTLRCSPRSGDLSVYWYQQSLDQGLQFLIQYYNGEERAKGNILERFSAQQFPDLHSELNLSSLELGDSALYFCASSVGGTGLAASTDTQYFGPGTRLTVL.

The rearrangement uses TRBV5-1 and TRBJ2-1; D uncertain. CDR1 and CDR2 (germline): SGHRS, YFSETQ. V was pared by 0 bases and J by 0 bases, with 13 bases between. CDR3 length equals 17 residues. The DNA for the CDR3 is TGCGCCAGCAGCTTGGCCATGCTGTCTGGCTCCTACAATGAGCAGTTCTTC. Translated, it gives CASSLAMLSGSYNEQFF.

V is TRBV28 and J is TRBJ2-7; D gene ambiguous. Germline V gene data show CDR1 as MDHEN and CDR2 as SYDVKM. V dropped 4 bases and J dropped 2 bases, with 12 bases sitting between them. The CDR3 consists of 14 residues. The CDR3 protein is CASSYLSGPYEQYF. The CDR3 DNA is TGTGCCAGCAGTTATCTCTCTGGTCCCTACGAGCAGTACTTC.

The chain couples TRBV27 to TRBJ1-5; no clear D. Germline CDR1 is MNHEY and CDR2 is SMNVEV (reference sequence). V gave up 2 bases and J gave up 2 bases, with 4 bases separating them. The CDR3 covers 13 residues. This chain's CDR3 is CASSLQGNQPQHF. CDR3 DNA: TGTGCCAGCAGTTTACAGGGCAATCAGCCCCAGCATTTT.

V is TRBV19 and J is TRBJ2-3; D call uncertain. The CDR3 is 15 amino acids. V shed 4 bases and J shed 1 base, with 12 bases lying between them. CDR1 LNHDA and CDR2 SQIVND come from the germline V gene (reference sequence). CDR3 protein: CASSTDRRGTDTQYF. In nucleotides, the CDR3 is TGTGCCAGTAGTACGGACCGAAGGGGCACAGATACGCAGTATTTT.

J is TRBJ2-5 and V is TRBV3-1 (or the pseudogene TRBV3-2); 9 bases agree with TRBD2. This CDR3 is 17 amino acids long. After removal of 4 bases from V and 1 base from J, the junction contained 10 bases not matched to a gene. In germline, CDR1 is LGHDT, CDR2 YNNKEL (reference sequence). The CDR3 spells CASSRSFASGVQETQYF. For the CDR3, the DNA is TGTGCCAGCAGCCGTTCATTTGCTAGCGGGGTCCAAGAGACCCAGTACTTC.

CDR3 DNA: TGTGCCAGCAGTTTATCAGGGAGCGGGAAACGAGAGACCCAGTACTTC. As protein: CASSLSGSGKRETQYF. The chain couples TRBV27 to TRBJ2-5, with 7 bases aligning to TRBD2. V shed 0 bases, J shed 4 bases, and the junction held 8 bases outside the gene matches. This CDR3 comprises 16 residues. The V gene's germline CDR1 is MNHEY and CDR2 SMNVEV (reference sequence).

The rearrangement joins TRBV28 to TRBJ1-1; no firm D call. V was shortened by 2 bases and J by 4 bases, with 11 bases between the two germline ends. The length of the CDR3 is 14 residues. The V gene's germline CDR1 is MDHEN and CDR2 SYDVKM. The CDR3 bases are TGTGCCAGCAGTTTAATGGAGGGCGTCACTGAAGCTTTCTTT. Amino acids: CASSLMEGVTEAFF.

The J gene is TRBJ1-1, the V gene TRBV4-2, with D maybe TRBD1 (6 bases). Trimming shortened V by 0 bases and J by 2 bases, and 10 bases separated the two germline ends. CDR3 length: 15 amino acids. CDR1 and CDR2 (germline): LGHNA, YNFKEQ. The DNA for the CDR3 is TGTGCCAGCAGCCAAGAAGGGGGAGAAAACACTGAAGCTTTCTTT. Protein sequence: CASSQEGGENTEAFF.

V gene TRBV11-3 combines with J gene TRBJ2-7; 7 positions agree with TRBD2. CDR1 and CDR2 from the germline V gene are SGHNT and YENEEA. The CDR3 spans 12 residues. J lost 6 bases, V lost 5 bases, and 4 bases had no gene match. The CDR3 DNA sequence: TGTGCCAGCAGCCCCGGCGGGGGCGAGCAGTACTTC. This codes for CASSPGGGEQYF.

The chain couples TRBV7-9 to TRBJ1-5, with 10 bases aligning to TRBD1. This CDR3 is 14 amino acids long. The ends lost 3 bases at V and 7 bases at J; junction bases unmatched: 3. From germline, CDR1 is SEHNR and CDR2 FQNEAQ (reference sequence). The CDR3 DNA is TGTGCCAGCAGCTTGACAGGGGGCGACCAGCCCCAGCATTTT. Translation: CASSLTGGDQPQHF.

The chain is built from TRBV9 and TRBJ1-4; unclear D gene. This CDR3 is 17 amino acids long. The V and J ends lost 3 bases and 2 bases respectively, with 17 bases between them. CDR1 and CDR2 from the germline V gene are SGDLS and YYNGEE. The CDR3 nucleotides read TGTGCCAGCAGCGGAGACCCCAAGGCGACCACTAATGAAAAACTGTTTTTT. It codes for CASSGDPKATTNEKLFF. The full variable domain, in which reference TRBV9 and TRBJ1-4 provide the parts outside the CDR3, is DSGVTQTPKHLITATGQRVTLRCSPRSGDLSVYWYQQSLDQGLQFLIQYYNGEERAKGNILERFSAQQFPDLHSELNLSSLELGDSALYFCASSGDPKATTNEKLFFGSGTQLSVL.

In this sample, this clone turned up a few times. The chain links TRBV29-1 to TRBJ1-1; D remains unclear. The V gene lost 5 bases and the J gene lost 9 bases, with 10 bases spanning the gap. Germline V gene sequence: CDR1 SQVTM, CDR2 ANQGSEA. The CDR3 runs 10 residues. The CDR3 DNA reads as TGCAGCGTTTTTAAAGGGAAAGCTTTCTTT. Protein: CSVFKGKAFF. Drawing the rest from reference TRBV29-1 and TRBJ1-1, the complete variable domain is SAVISQKPSRDICQRGTSLTIQCQVDSQVTMMFWYRQQPGQSLTLIATANQGSEATYESGFVIDKFPISRPNLTFSTLTVSNMSPEDSSIYLCSVFKGKAFFGQGTRLTVV.